This T cell receptor (beta chain) was obtained from a study of shared clonotypes between healthy human individuals. V gave up 4 bases and J gave up 1 base; unmatched junction bases: 3. The CDR3 has 15 amino acids. Germline loops: CDR1 GTSNPN, CDR2 SVGIG (reference sequence). Clones were read by immunoSEQ multiplex PCR, and TCRdb kept only the in-frame ones, dropping some. The table has roughly 700,000 clones, roughly 70% seen once. Negatively enriched CD4+ T cells were divided by CD45RA into naive and memory. This receptor was taken from a woman in her 30s in good health. The chain uses TRBV30 and TRBJ2-5, with TRBD2 matching 13 bases. The specimen was memory CD4+ T cells sorted from blood. Subset given: CD45RA-negative fraction. Here the CDR3 DNA reads TGTGCCTGGAACGGACTAGCGGGAGCCCAAGAGACCCAGTACTTC. Translated: CAWNGLAGAQETQYF.